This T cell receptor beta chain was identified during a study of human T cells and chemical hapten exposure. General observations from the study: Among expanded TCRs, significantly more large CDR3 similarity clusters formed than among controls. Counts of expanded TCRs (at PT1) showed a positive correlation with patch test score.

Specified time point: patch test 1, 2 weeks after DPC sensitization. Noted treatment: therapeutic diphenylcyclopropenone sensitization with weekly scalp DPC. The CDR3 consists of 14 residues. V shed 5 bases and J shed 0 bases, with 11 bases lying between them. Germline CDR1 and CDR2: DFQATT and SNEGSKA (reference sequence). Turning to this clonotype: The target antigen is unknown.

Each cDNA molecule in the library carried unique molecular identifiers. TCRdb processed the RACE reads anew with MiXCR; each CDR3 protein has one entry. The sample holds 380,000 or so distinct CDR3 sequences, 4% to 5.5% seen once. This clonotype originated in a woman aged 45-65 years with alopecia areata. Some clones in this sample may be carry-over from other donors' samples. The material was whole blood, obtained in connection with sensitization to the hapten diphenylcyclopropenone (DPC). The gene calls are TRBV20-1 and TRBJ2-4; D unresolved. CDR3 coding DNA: TGCAGTGCTTCAGAGAGGCTAGCCAAAAACATTCAGTACTTC. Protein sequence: CSASERLAKNIQYF.